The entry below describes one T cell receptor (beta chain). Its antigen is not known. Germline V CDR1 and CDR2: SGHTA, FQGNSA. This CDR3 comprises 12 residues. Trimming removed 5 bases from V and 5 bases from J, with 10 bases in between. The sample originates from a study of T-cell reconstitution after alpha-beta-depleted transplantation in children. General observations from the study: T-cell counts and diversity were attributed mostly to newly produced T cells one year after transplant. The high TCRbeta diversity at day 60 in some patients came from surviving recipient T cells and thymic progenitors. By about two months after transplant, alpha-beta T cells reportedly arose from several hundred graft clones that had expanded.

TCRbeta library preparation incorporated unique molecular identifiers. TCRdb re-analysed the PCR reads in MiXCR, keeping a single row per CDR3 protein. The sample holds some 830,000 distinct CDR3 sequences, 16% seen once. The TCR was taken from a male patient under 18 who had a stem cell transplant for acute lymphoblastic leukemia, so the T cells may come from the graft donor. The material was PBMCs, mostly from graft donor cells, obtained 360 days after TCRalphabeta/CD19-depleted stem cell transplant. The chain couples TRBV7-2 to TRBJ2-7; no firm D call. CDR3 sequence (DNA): TGTGCCAGCAGCAGACACGGCCACGAGCAGTACTTC. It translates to CASSRHGHEQYF.